A selection of T cell receptor beta chains follows, all from one sample in a study of beta chain features in type 1 diabetes. The data were produced by immunoSEQ multiplex PCR, yet TCRdb's version contains in-frame clones alone and is incomplete. The data show roughly 290,000 clones, with about 8.5% seen just once and more than 0.9% held by the top ten. What was sequenced was central memory CD4+ T cells from blood. All receptors come from a young woman in good health. Each CDR3 is given with its conserved first and last residue. Each record gives: clone size, J gene, V gene, D gene, CDR3 protein, CDR3 DNA. D genes are given only for firm matches. Size tells how often a clone was seen (once, few, many) or the class of an expanded clone, and some rows leave it out.

-,TRBJ1-2,TRBV4-1,TRBD1,CASSQTSTGGPYGYTF,TGCGCCAGCAGCCAAACCTCGACAGGGGGGCCGTATGGCTACACCTTC
-,TRBJ2-5,TRBV5-1,-,CASSSPGDPRETQYF,TGCGCCAGCAGCTCGCCCGGGGACCCCCGGGAGACCCAGTACTTC
few,TRBJ2-3,TRBV7-2,TRBD2,CASSLTGTSGTDTQYF,TGTGCCAGCAGCCTCACCGGGACTAGCGGCACAGATACGCAGTATTTT
-,TRBJ2-5,TRBV18,-,CASSPLEQTKKETQYF,TGTGCCAGCTCACCATTAGAACAGACCAAAAAAGAGACCCAGTACTTC
few,TRBJ1-5,TRBV5-4,-,CASSLESLARQPQHF,TGTGCCAGCAGCTTGGAGTCGCTGGCCCGTCAGCCCCAGCATTTT
many,TRBJ2-1,TRBV9,-,CASSVGWGSSYNEQFF,TGTGCCAGCAGCGTCGGTTGGGGAAGCTCCTACAATGAGCAGTTCTTC
-,TRBJ2-5,TRBV11-3,-,CASSLGGRGSETQYF,TGTGCCAGCAGCTTAGGCGGCAGGGGTTCGGAGACCCAGTACTTC
-,TRBJ2-5,TRBV5-6,-,CASSSTGTPSSETQYF,TGTGCCAGCAGCTCGACCGGGACACCGAGCTCGGAGACCCAGTACTTC
-,TRBJ2-7,TRBV30,-,CAWSTSSYEQYF,TGTGCCTGGAGTACCTCGTCCTACGAGCAGTACTTC
few,TRBJ1-2,TRBV4-3,-,CASSQDELSGSYGYTF,TGCGCCAGCAGCCAAGACGAACTCTCAGGGAGCTATGGCTACACCTTC
-,TRBJ2-3,TRBV15,-,CATSSDPTDTQYF,TGTGCCACCAGCAGTGATCCCACAGATACGCAGTATTTT
-,TRBJ1-6,TRBV7-2,-,CASSLGTVVNSPLHF,TGTGCCAGCAGCTTAGGGACAGTGGTAAATTCACCCCTCCACTTT
few,TRBJ1-1,TRBV7-9,-,CAGVAGLNTEAFF,TGTGCCGGAGTTGCGGGGTTGAACACTGAAGCTTTCTTT
many,TRBJ2-3,TRBV2,TRBD2,CVWASGLDTQYF,TGTGTGTGGGCTAGCGGTTTAGATACGCAGTATTTT
few,TRBJ2-3,TRBV7-2,TRBD1,CASSYDRGQDTQYF,TGTGCCAGCAGCTACGACAGGGGGCAGGATACGCAGTATTTT
many,TRBJ1-6,TRBV4-1,-,CASSQVSSPLHF,TGCGCCAGCAGCCAAGTGTCATCACCCCTCCACTTT
-,TRBJ1-2,TRBV5-6,-,CASSLGRVGEF,TGTGCCAGCAGCTTGGGGAGAGTGGGGGAATTC
few,TRBJ2-1,TRBV6-5,-,CASSYSRGGSYNEQFF,TGTGCCAGCAGTTACTCCCGGGGAGGCTCCTACAATGAGCAGTTCTTC
few,TRBJ2-3,TRBV15,-,CASREGTATDTQYF,TGTGCCAGCCGTGAGGGTACAGCCACAGATACGCAGTATTTT
few,TRBJ2-5,TRBV2,-,CASSGQQETQYF,TGTGCCAGCTCGGGGCAGCAAGAGACCCAGTACTTC
-,TRBJ2-1,TRBV2,-,CASRERSGGPYNEQFF,TGTGCCAGCAGGGAGAGGTCCGGGGGACCCTACAATGAGCAGTTCTTC
few,TRBJ1-2,TRBV29-1,-,CSVEAPSRYGYTF,TGCAGCGTTGAAGCTCCCAGCCGCTATGGCTACACCTTC
-,TRBJ2-5,TRBV6-6,-,CASSYVGATQETQYF,TGTGCCAGCAGTTACGTGGGGGCTACCCAAGAGACCCAGTACTTC
few,TRBJ2-7,TRBV19,TRBD1,CASSAGTGTYEQYF,TGTGCCAGTAGCGCCGGGACAGGGACCTACGAGCAGTACTTC
-,TRBJ1-1,TRBV29-1,-,CSVGELGLNTEAFF,TGCAGCGTTGGGGAATTGGGGCTGAACACTGAAGCTTTCTTT
few,TRBJ2-3,TRBV5-4,TRBD2,CASSFVAGGADTQYF,TGTGCCAGCAGCTTCGTAGCGGGGGGGGCAGATACGCAGTATTTT
many,TRBJ2-4,TRBV28,-,CASSSGSATNIQYF,TGTGCCAGCAGTTCCGGCAGCGCGACAAACATTCAGTACTTC
few,TRBJ2-7,TRBV7-9,-,CASSPTFSSHTSYEQYF,TGTGCCAGCAGCCCAACCTTCTCCTCGCACACCAGTTACGAGCAGTACTTC
-,TRBJ1-2,TRBV6-1,-,CASSEAGTGTYGYTF,TGTGCCAGCAGTGAAGCAGGTACAGGGACCTATGGCTACACCTTC
-,TRBJ1-2,TRBV5-1,TRBD1,CASSLARTGAGGYTF,TGCGCCAGCAGCTTGGCCCGGACAGGGGCTGGAGGCTACACCTTC
few,TRBJ1-4,TRBV6-5,-,CASSRLGVGGEKLFF,TGTGCCAGCAGTCGCCTAGGGGTAGGGGGAGAAAAACTGTTTTTT
-,TRBJ2-7,TRBV27,TRBD1,CASTEYQGAGYEQYF,TGTGCCAGCACTGAATACCAGGGGGCGGGATACGAGCAGTACTTC
-,TRBJ1-3,TRBV15,-,CATSRIEKSSGNTIYF,TGTGCCACCAGCAGGATAGAAAAGAGCTCTGGAAACACCATATATTTT
-,TRBJ2-3,TRBV27,-,CASSIGRFTDTQYF,TGTGCCAGCAGCATCGGTAGATTCACAGATACGCAGTATTTT
-,TRBJ2-3,TRBV11-2,TRBD2,CASSFLLAGGRSDTQYF,TGTGCCAGCAGCTTCCTCCTAGCGGGGGGGCGGTCAGATACGCAGTATTTT
-,TRBJ2-3,TRBV5-4,-,CASSFSTDTQYF,TGTGCCAGCAGCTTTAGCACAGATACGCAGTATTTT
few,TRBJ2-1,TRBV6-1,TRBD2,CASSELAAGGYNEQFF,TGTGCCAGCAGTGAATTGGCGGCGGGGGGCTACAATGAGCAGTTCTTC
-,TRBJ2-5,TRBV27,TRBD2,CASSPQLAGTYKTQYF,TGTGCCAGCAGTCCCCAACTAGCGGGAACGTACAAGACCCAGTACTTC
few,TRBJ2-4,TRBV7-8,TRBD1,CASSPVTPGQRSVLAKNIQYF,TGTGCCAGCAGCCCAGTGACTCCGGGACAGCGATCTGTACTAGCCAAAAACATTCAGTACTTC
-,TRBJ1-5,TRBV30,TRBD1,CALSDRGNQPQHF,TGTGCCTTATCCGACAGGGGCAATCAGCCCCAGCATTTT
many,TRBJ1-2,TRBV19,-,CASSTQGTGYTF,TGTGCCAGTAGTACCCAGGGTACTGGCTACACCTTC
few,TRBJ2-1,TRBV11-3,TRBD2,CASSLSPTGLGPYNEQFF,TGTGCCAGCAGCTTATCACCGACGGGACTAGGACCCTACAATGAGCAGTTCTTC
-,TRBJ2-7,TRBV2,-,CASREGDIGNEQYF,TGTGCCAGCAGGGAAGGGGACATTGGGAACGAGCAGTACTTC
few,TRBJ2-1,TRBV19,-,CASSPRTVPGSYNEQFF,TGTGCCAGTAGTCCTCGGACTGTCCCGGGCTCCTACAATGAGCAGTTCTTC
-,TRBJ2-3,TRBV5-1,TRBD2,CASSSGLAPDTQYF,TGCGCCAGCAGCAGTGGACTAGCCCCAGATACGCAGTATTTT
few,TRBJ2-1,TRBV5-4,-,CASSLGLATYNEQFF,TGTGCCAGCAGCTTGGGTCTAGCAACCTACAATGAGCAGTTCTTC
many,TRBJ1-1,TRBV7-3,-,CASSSYGQNTEAFF,TGTGCCAGCAGCTCCTACGGACAAAACACTGAAGCTTTCTTT
few,TRBJ2-1,TRBV11-2,TRBD1,CASSARGIEQFF,TGTGCCAGCAGCGCCAGGGGGATTGAGCAGTTCTTC
-,TRBJ2-7,TRBV7-9,-,CASSLGGGPNSYEQYF,TGTGCCAGCAGCCTAGGTGGGGGCCCAAACTCTTACGAGCAGTACTTC
few,TRBJ2-1,TRBV19,TRBD1,CASIRDRGNNEQFF,TGTGCCAGTATACGGGACAGGGGAAACAATGAGCAGTTCTTC
few,TRBJ1-2,TRBV6-5,-,CASSYWIRGYGYTF,TGTGCCAGCAGTTACTGGATCCGTGGCTATGGCTACACCTTC
many,TRBJ2-1,TRBV30,TRBD2,CAWSRTSGRGEQFF,TGTGCCTGGAGTCGGACTAGCGGGAGAGGTGAGCAGTTCTTC